This paragraph reports one TCR beta chain. The sample comes from a study of blood T cell repertoires in COVID-19. About the study: Whether acute or convalescent, the COVID-19 samples came from the United States, Italy and Spain.

Sequenced by immunoSEQ multiplex PCR; TCRdb stores in-frame clones only, minus some. The sample holds 300,000 to 400,000 clones, approximately 88% seen once. This CDR3 is 14 amino acids long. V lost 2 bases and J lost 7, with 14 bases in between. Looked up from germline, CDR1 is MDHEN and CDR2 is SYDVKM. The sequencing input was peripheral blood. The TCR comes from a man aged 25 to 40 with COVID-19, enrolled during active disease. The chain carries TRBV28 and TRBJ1-2; D remains ambiguous. The CDR3 loop is CASSLTAGRAGYTF. The CDR3 nucleotides are TGTGCCAGCAGTTTAACGGCCGGGAGGGCTGGCTACACCTTC.